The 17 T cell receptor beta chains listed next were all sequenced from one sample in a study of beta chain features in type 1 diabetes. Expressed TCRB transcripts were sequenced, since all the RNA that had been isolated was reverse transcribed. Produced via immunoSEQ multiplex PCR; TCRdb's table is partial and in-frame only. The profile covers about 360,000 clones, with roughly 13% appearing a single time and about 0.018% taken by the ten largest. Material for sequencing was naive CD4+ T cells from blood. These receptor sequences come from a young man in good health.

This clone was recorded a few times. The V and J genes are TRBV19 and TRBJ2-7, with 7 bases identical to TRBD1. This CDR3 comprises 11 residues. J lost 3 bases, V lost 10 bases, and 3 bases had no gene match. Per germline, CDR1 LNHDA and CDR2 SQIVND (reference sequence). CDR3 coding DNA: TGTGCCACCAGGGACAGCTACGAGCAGTACTTC. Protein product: CATRDSYEQYF.

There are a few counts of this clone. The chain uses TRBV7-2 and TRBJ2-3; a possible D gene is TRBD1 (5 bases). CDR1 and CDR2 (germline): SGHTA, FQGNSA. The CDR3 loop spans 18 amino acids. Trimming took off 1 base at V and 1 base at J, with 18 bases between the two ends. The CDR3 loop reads CASSLGRGSTTGTDTQYF. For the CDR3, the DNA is TGTGCCAGCAGCTTAGGAAGGGGTAGCACCACTGGCACAGATACGCAGTATTTT.

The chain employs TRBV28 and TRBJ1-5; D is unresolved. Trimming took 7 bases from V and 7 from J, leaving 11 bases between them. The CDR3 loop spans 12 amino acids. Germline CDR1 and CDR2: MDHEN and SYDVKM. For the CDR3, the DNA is TGTGCCAGCACCGAAGAGCACCAGCCCCAGCATTTT. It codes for CASTEEHQPQHF. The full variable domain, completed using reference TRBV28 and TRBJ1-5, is DVKVTQSSRYLVKRTGEKVFLECVQDMDHENMFWYRQDPGLGLRLIYFSYDVKMKEKGDIPEGYSVSREKKERFSLILESASTNQTSMYLCASTEEHQPQHFGDGTRLSIL.

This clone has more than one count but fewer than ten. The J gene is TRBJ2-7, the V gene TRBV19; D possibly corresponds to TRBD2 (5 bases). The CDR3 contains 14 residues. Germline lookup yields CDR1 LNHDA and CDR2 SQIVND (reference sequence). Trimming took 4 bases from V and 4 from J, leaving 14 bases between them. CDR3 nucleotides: TGTGCCAGTAGTACACGGGGAAGGGATTACGAGCAGTACTTC. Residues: CASSTRGRDYEQYF.

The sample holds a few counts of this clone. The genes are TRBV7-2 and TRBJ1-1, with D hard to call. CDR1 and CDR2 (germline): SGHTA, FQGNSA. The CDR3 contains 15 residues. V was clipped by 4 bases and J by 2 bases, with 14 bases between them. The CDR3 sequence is CASSSQLAQNTEAFF. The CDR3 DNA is TGTGCCAGCAGCTCCCAATTGGCCCAAAACACTGAAGCTTTCTTT.

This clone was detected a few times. The CDR3 loop reads CASSKVGGAPRGDSPLHF. DNA for the CDR3: TGTGCCAGCAGCAAAGTAGGTGGAGCTCCCCGGGGGGATTCACCCCTCCACTTT. The chain couples TRBV21-1 to TRBJ1-6. TRBV21-1 is a recognized pseudogene. This CDR3 comprises 18 residues.

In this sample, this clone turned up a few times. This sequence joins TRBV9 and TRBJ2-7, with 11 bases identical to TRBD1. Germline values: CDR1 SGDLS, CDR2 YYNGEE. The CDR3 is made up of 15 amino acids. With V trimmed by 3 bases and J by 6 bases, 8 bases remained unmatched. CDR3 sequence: CASSADRGRVSEQYF. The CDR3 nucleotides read TGTGCCAGCAGCGCGGACAGGGGGCGCGTGTCCGAGCAGTACTTC.

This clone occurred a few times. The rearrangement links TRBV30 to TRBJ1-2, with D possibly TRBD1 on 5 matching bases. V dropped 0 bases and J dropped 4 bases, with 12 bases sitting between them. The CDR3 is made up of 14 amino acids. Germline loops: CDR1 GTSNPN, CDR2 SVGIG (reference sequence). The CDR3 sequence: CAWSVGGAAYGYTF. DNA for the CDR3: TGTGCCTGGAGTGTGGGTGGGGCAGCCTATGGCTACACCTTC.

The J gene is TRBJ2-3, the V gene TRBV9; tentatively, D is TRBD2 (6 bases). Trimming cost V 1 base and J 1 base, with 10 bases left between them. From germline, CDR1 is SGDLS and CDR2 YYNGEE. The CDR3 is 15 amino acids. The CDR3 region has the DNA TGTGCCAGCAGCGTATTGGCTAGCGGCACAGATACGCAGTATTTT. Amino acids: CASSVLASGTDTQYF. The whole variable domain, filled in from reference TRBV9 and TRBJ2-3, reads DSGVTQTPKHLITATGQRVTLRCSPRSGDLSVYWYQQSLDQGLQFLIQYYNGEERAKGNILERFSAQQFPDLHSELNLSSLELGDSALYFCASSVLASGTDTQYFGPGTRLTVL.

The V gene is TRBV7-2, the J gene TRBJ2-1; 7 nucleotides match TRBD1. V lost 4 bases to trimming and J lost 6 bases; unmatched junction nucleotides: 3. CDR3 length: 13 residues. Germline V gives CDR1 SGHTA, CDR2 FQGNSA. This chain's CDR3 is CASSSGQSNEQFF. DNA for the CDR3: TGTGCCAGCAGCTCGGGACAGTCCAATGAGCAGTTCTTC.

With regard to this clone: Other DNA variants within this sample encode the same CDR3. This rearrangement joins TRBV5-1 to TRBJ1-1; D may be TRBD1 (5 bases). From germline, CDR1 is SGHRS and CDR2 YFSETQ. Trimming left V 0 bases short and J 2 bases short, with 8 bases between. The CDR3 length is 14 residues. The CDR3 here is CASSLDRPNTEAFF. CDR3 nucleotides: TGCGCCAGCAGCTTGGACAGGCCCAACACTGAAGCTTTCTTT.

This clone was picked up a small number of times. As DNA, the CDR3 is TGTGCCAGTAGTAGAGGAAGCCAAGAGACCCAGTACTTC. It codes for CASSRGSQETQYF. The gene calls are TRBV19 and TRBJ2-5; D is ambiguous. V shed 4 bases and J shed 1 base, with 7 bases lying between them. CDR1 is LNHDA and CDR2 is SQIVND in the germline V gene (reference sequence). The CDR3 runs to 13 residues.

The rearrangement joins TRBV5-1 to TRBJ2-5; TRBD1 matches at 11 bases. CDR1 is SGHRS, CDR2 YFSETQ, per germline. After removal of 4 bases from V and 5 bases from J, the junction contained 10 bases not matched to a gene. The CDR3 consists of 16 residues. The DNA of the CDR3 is TGCGCCAGCAGCCAAACGGGACAGGGGGTAGCGGAGACCCAGTACTTC. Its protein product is CASSQTGQGVAETQYF.

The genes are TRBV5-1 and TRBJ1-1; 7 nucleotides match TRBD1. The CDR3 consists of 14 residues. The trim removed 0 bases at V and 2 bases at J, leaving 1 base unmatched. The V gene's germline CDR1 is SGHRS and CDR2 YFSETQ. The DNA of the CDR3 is TGCGCCAGCAGCTTGGGGACAGGAAACACTGAAGCTTTCTTT. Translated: CASSLGTGNTEAFF. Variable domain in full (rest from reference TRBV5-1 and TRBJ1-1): KAGVTQTPRYLIKTRGQQVTLSCSPISGHRSVSWYQQTPGQGLQFLFEYFSETQRNKGNFPGRFSGRQFSNSRSEMNVSTLELGDSALYLCASSLGTGNTEAFFGQGTRLTVV.

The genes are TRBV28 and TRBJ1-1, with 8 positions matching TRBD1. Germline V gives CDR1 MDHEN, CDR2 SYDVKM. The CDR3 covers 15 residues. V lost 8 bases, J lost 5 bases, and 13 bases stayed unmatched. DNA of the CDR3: TGTGCCAGCCCCAACCCGCAGGGGGCGAGGACTGAAGCTTTCTTT. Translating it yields CASPNPQGARTEAFF.

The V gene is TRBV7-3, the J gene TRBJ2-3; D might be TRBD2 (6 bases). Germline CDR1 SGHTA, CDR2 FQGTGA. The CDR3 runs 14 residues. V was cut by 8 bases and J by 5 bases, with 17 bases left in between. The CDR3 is CASGLGEAQDTQYF. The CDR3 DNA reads TGTGCCAGCGGATTGGGGGAGGCCCAAGATACGCAGTATTTT.

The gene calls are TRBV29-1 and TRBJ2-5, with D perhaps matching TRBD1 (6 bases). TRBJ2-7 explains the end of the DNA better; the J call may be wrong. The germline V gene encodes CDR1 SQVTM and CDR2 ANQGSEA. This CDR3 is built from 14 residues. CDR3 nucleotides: TGCAGCGCCGAGGGCAGGGGCGGCCCCTACGAGCAGTACTTC. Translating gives CSAEGRGGPYEQYF.